The 5 T cell receptor beta chains below all came from one sample that was sequenced in a study of cytomegalovirus exposure and HLA in healthy donors. Primers for the PCR totalled 60 Vbeta and 13 Jbeta. Produced via immunoSEQ multiplex PCR; TCRdb's table is partial and in-frame only. The data show over 95,000 clones, with 67% seen just once and 8% to 10% held by the top ten. Sample: PBMCs. Receptors were obtained from a man aged 18-30 years in good health and CMV-seropositive.

The CDR3 coding sequence is TGTGCCAGCAGCTTGGCGGGACTAGCGGGGGAGCAGTACTTC. Translating gives CASSLAGLAGEQYF. V gene TRBV5-4 combines with J gene TRBJ2-5; 14 bases align to TRBD2. CDR1 is SGHNT and CDR2 is YYREEE in the germline V gene (reference sequence). The CDR3 is 14 amino acids. Trimming at V came to 0 bases and at J to 11 bases, leaving 3 bases not matched to a gene. Supplemented by reference TRBV5-4 and TRBJ2-5, the full variable domain reads ETGVTQSPTHLIKTRGQQVTLRCSSQSGHNTVSWYQQALGQGPQFIFQYYREEENGRGNFPPRFSGLQFPNYSSELNVNALELDDSALYLCASSLAGLAGEQYFGPGTRLLVL.

A single count supports this clone. V usage is TRBV7-2 and J usage is TRBJ2-7, with TRBD2 identical over 7 bases. With 2 bases clipped from V and 3 bases from J, the junction kept 7 bases outside the gene matches. Germline loops: CDR1 SGHTA, CDR2 FQGNSA. The CDR3 has 15 amino acids. The CDR3 coding sequence is TGTGCCAGCAGCTTAAGGAGGGCTAGCGGCTACGAGCAGTACTTC. As protein: CASSLRRASGYEQYF.

The chain combines TRBV5-5 with TRBJ2-5, with 9 nucleotides matching TRBD1. Looked up from germline, CDR1 is SGHKS and CDR2 is YYEKEE (reference sequence). The CDR3 totals 15 residues. Trimming at V came to 4 bases and at J to 5 bases, leaving 9 bases not matched to a gene. The CDR3 spells CASSTLGQGYETQYF. The CDR3 DNA reads as TGTGCCAGCAGCACGCTCGGACAGGGGTACGAGACCCAGTACTTC.

The rearrangement uses TRBV28 and TRBJ1-5, with 7 bases aligning to TRBD1. The V gene end was trimmed by 3 bases and the J gene end by 3 bases; junction bases not matched to a gene: 11. The CDR3 extends over 17 amino acids. Germline values: CDR1 MDHEN, CDR2 SYDVKM. CDR3 DNA sequence: TGTGCCAGCAGTTTTAGGGTGAGGACAGGACTCAATCAGCCCCAGCATTTT. Translation gives CASSFRVRTGLNQPQHF.

This clone was found once. The chain uses TRBV27 and TRBJ2-7; no clear D. This CDR3 has 12 amino acids. V lost 5 bases and J 0 bases, leaving 5 bases between the germline ends. Germline loops: CDR1 MNHEY, CDR2 SMNVEV (reference sequence). The CDR3 DNA follows: TGTGCCAGCAGTACTCGCTCCTACGAGCAGTACTTC. It translates to CASSTRSYEQYF.